The 11 T cell receptor beta chains below come from one sample, sequenced in a study of blood T cell repertoires in COVID-19. The data were produced by immunoSEQ multiplex PCR, yet TCRdb's version contains in-frame clones alone and is incomplete. This table holds 110,000 to 150,000 clones, 70% to 90% found once. Sequenced sample: peripheral blood. The receptors were sampled from a woman between 45 and 65 years old with acute or convalescent COVID-19.

This clone appeared a few times. The V and J genes are TRBV4-3 and TRBJ1-4; D perhaps matches TRBD1 (5 bases). The CDR3 covers 16 residues. Germline V gives CDR1 LGHNA, CDR2 YSLEER. V lost 1 base, J lost 8 bases, and 17 bases lay in between. CDR3 coding DNA: TGCGCCAGCAGCCAAGTTTCGGGGGAAGGGCTCGAAAAACTGTTTTTT. It is translated as CASSQVSGEGLEKLFF.

The chain combines TRBV4-3 with TRBJ1-4, with 8 bases identical to TRBD1. CDR1 and CDR2 from the germline V gene are LGHNA and YSLEER. J was trimmed by 0 bases and V by 3 bases; bases with no gene match: 6. This CDR3 contains 17 residues. The CDR3 DNA follows: TGCGCCAGCAGCCACTGGACAGGGTCAGCAACTAATGAAAAACTGTTTTTT. Translation: CASSHWTGSATNEKLFF.

V and J are TRBV6-1 and TRBJ1-2; a possible D gene is TRBD1 (6 bases). Germline V CDR1 and CDR2: MNHNS, SASEGT. Trimming removed 0 bases at V and 5 bases at J, with 10 bases between. This CDR3 comprises 14 residues. The CDR3 nucleotides are TGTGCCAGCAGTGAAGCCATAACAGGGTATGGCTACACCTTC. Its protein product is CASSEAITGYGYTF.

The CDR3 here is CASSHPQRGALETQYF. Written as DNA, the CDR3 is TGTGCCAGCAGCCATCCCCAGCGGGGGGCTCTAGAGACCCAGTACTTC. The chain carries TRBV3-1 (or the pseudogene TRBV3-2) and TRBJ2-5; 9 nucleotides align to TRBD2. The CDR3 totals 16 residues. Germline CDR1 LGHDT, CDR2 YNNKEL (reference sequence). The junction had 9 bases not matched to a gene; V was cut back by 3 bases and J by 4 bases.

The chain combines TRBV12-3 or TRBV12-4 with TRBJ1-2; TRBD1 is a possible D gene (5 bases). V lost 4 bases and J 9 bases, leaving 15 bases between the germline ends. CDR3 length: 13 residues. The CDR3 here is CASSSGTSRSYTF. DNA of the CDR3: TGTGCCAGCAGTTCCGGGACTTCGAGGAGCTACACCTTC.

The chain uses TRBV9 and TRBJ2-2; 10 positions match TRBD2. The CDR3 spans 17 residues. Trimming removed 4 bases from V and 0 bases from J; junction bases left unmatched: 6. Germline CDR1 and CDR2: SGDLS and YYNGEE. Written as DNA, the CDR3 is TGTGCCAGCAGCTGGAGCGGGGGGGCCTCGAACACCGGGGAGCTGTTTTTT. Encoded protein: CASSWSGGASNTGELFF.

The CDR3 loop reads CSVEDQDHGYTF. The CDR3 nucleotides read TGCAGCGTTGAAGATCAGGATCATGGCTACACCTTC. This rearrangement joins TRBV29-1 to TRBJ1-2; D is ambiguous. V lost 0 bases to trimming and J lost 6 bases, with 8 bases between them. CDR3 length: 12 residues. Germline CDR1 SQVTM, CDR2 ANQGSEA.

J is TRBJ2-5 and V is TRBV7-3, with TRBD2 matching 11 bases. The germline V gene encodes CDR1 SGHTA and CDR2 FQGTGA. The V and J ends lost 0 bases and 2 bases, in that order; junction bases with no gene match: 2. The CDR3 extends over 16 amino acids. CDR3 amino acids: CASSLTPSGGQETQYF. The DNA for the CDR3 is TGTGCCAGCAGCTTAACCCCTAGCGGGGGGCAAGAGACCCAGTACTTC.

This chain joins TRBV7-3 and TRBJ2-6, with D possibly TRBD1 on 6 matching bases. V was cut by 8 bases and J by 6 bases, with 17 bases left in between. The CDR3 has 15 residues. Per the germline V gene, CDR1 is SGHTA and CDR2 is FQGTGA. CDR3 coding DNA: TGTGCCAGCGCAGACAGGTCCAAGGCGGCCAACGTCCTGACTTTC. It specifies CASADRSKAANVLTF.

The chain has TRBV4-2 and TRBJ1-6, with TRBD1 identical over 10 bases. CDR1 LGHNA and CDR2 YNFKEQ come from the germline V gene. The CDR3 consists of 16 residues. V shed 3 bases and J 7 bases; nucleotides not matched to a gene: 6. The CDR3 sequence is CASSQPSGQGNSPLHF. CDR3 sequence (DNA): TGTGCCAGCAGCCAGCCCTCGGGACAGGGGAATTCACCCCTCCACTTT.

This clone has just one count. This chain links TRBV5-5 with TRBJ2-4; D might be TRBD2 (6 bases). Germline assignment: CDR1 SGHKS and CDR2 YYEKEE (reference sequence). Trimming pared 5 bases from V and 8 bases from J, leaving 20 bases between. This CDR3 contains 15 residues. For the CDR3, the DNA is TGTGCCAGCAGTTATAGGACTGGGGAGGTGGACATTCAGTACTTC. Translation: CASSYRTGEVDIQYF.